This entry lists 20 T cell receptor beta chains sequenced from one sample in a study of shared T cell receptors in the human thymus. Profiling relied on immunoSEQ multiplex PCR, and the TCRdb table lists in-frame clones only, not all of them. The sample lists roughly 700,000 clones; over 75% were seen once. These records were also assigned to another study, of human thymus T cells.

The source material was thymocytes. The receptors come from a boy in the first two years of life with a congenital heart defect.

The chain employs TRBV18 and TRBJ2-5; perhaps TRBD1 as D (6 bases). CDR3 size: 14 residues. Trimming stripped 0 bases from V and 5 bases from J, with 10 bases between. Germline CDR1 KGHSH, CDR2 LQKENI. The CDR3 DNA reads TGTGCCAGCTCACCACCGGGAACAGGGGAGACCCAGTACTTC. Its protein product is CASSPPGTGETQYF.

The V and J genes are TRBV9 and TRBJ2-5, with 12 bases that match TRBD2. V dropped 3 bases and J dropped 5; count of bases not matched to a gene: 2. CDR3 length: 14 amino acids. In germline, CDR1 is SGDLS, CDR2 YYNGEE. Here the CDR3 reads CASSETSGSETQYF. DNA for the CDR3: TGTGCCAGCAGCGAGACTAGCGGGAGCGAGACCCAGTACTTC.

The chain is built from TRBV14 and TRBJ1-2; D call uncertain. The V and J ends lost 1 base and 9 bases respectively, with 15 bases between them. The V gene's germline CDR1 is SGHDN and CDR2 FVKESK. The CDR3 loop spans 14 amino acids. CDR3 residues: CASSQGRETGSYTF. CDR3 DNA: TGTGCCAGCAGCCAAGGTCGAGAGACGGGGAGCTACACCTTC.

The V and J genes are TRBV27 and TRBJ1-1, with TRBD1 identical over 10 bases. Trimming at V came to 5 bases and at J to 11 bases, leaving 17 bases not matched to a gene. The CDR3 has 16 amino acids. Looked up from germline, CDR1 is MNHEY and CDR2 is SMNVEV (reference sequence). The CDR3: CASSPRRFRDRGFAFF. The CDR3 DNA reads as TGTGCCAGCAGTCCCCGGCGTTTTAGGGACAGGGGCTTCGCTTTCTTT.

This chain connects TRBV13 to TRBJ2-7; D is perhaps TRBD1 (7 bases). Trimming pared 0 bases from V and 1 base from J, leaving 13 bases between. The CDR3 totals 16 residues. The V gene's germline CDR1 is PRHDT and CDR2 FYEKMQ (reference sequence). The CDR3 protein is CASSLGGGQSSYEQYF. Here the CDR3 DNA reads TGTGCCAGCAGCTTAGGGGGGGGACAGAGTTCCTACGAGCAGTACTTC.

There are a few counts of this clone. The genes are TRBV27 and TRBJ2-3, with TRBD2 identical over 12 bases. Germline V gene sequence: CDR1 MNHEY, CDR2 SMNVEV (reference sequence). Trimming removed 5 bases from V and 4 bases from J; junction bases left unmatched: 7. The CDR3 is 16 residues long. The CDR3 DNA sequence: TGTGCCAGCAGTCTCGGACTAGCGGGAATGGCAGATACGCAGTATTTT. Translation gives CASSLGLAGMADTQYF.

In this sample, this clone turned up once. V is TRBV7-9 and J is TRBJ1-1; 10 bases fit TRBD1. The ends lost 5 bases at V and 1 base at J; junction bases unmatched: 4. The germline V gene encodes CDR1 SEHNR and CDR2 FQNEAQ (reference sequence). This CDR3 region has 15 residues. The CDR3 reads CASSRDRGENTEAFF. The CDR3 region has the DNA TGTGCCAGCAGCCGGGACAGGGGTGAGAACACTGAAGCTTTCTTT. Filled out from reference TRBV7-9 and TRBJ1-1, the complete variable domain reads DTGVSQNPRHKITKRGQNVTFRCDPISEHNRLYWYRQTLGQGPEFLTYFQNEAQLEKSRLLSDRFSAERPKGSFSTLEIQRTEQGDSAMYLCASSRDRGENTEAFFGQGTRLTVV.

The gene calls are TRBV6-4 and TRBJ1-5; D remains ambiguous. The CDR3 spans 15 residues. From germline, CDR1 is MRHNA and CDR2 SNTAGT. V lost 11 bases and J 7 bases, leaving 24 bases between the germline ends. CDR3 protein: CAGRGPDGAAQPQHF. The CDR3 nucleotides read TGTGCCGGTCGCGGGCCGGACGGCGCCGCCCAGCCCCAGCATTTT.

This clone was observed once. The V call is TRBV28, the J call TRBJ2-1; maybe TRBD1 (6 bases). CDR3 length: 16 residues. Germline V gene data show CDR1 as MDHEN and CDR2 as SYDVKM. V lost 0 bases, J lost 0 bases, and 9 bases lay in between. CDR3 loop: CASSLWGRGSYNEQFF. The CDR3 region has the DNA TGTGCCAGCAGTTTATGGGGCAGGGGCTCCTACAATGAGCAGTTCTTC.

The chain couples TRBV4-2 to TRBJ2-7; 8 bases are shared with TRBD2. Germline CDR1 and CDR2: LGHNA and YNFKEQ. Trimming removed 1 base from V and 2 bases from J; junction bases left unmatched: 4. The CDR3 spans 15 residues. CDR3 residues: CASSQGLAPTYEQYF. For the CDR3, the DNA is TGTGCCAGCAGCCAAGGACTAGCGCCAACCTACGAGCAGTACTTC.

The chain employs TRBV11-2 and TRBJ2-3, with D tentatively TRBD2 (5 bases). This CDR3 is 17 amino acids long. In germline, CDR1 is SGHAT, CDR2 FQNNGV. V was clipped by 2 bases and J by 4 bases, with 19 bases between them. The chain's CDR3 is CASSLSSPTRSADTQYF. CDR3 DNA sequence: TGTGCCAGCAGCTTAAGTTCCCCCACTAGGAGTGCAGATACGCAGTATTTT. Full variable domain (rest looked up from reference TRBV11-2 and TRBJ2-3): EAGVAQSPRYKIIEKRQSVAFWCNPISGHATLYWYQQILGQGPKLLIQFQNNGVVDDSQLPKDRFSAERLKGVDSTLKIQPAKLEDSAVYLCASSLSSPTRSADTQYFGPGTRLTVL.

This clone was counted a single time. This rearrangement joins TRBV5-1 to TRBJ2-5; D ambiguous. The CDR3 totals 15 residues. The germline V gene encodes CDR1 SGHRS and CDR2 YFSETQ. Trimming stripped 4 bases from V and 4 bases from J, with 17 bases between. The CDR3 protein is CASSTRRILGETQYF. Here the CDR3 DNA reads TGCGCCAGCAGCACGCGACGTATTCTAGGAGAGACCCAGTACTTC.

The CDR3 protein is CASSGLAGDGSYEQYF. The CDR3 bases are TGCGCCAGCAGTGGACTAGCGGGGGACGGCTCCTACGAGCAGTACTTC. V gene TRBV4-1 combines with J gene TRBJ2-7; TRBD2 agrees at 13 bases. CDR3 length equals 16 residues. Germline V gives CDR1 MGHRA, CDR2 YSYEKL. V lost 6 bases to trimming and J lost 0 bases; unmatched junction nucleotides: 5.

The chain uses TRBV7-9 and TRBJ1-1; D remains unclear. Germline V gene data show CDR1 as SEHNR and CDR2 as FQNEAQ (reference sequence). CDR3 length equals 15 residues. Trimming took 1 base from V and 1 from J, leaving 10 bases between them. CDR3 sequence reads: CASSLGVNWNTEAFF. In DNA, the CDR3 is TGTGCCAGCAGCTTAGGTGTCAACTGGAACACTGAAGCTTTCTTT.

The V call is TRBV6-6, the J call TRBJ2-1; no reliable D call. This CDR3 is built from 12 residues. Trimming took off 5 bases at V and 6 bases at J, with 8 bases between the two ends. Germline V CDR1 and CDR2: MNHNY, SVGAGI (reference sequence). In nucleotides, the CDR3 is TGTGCCAGCAGTGGAGAAGTCAATGAGCAGTTCTTC. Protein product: CASSGEVNEQFF.

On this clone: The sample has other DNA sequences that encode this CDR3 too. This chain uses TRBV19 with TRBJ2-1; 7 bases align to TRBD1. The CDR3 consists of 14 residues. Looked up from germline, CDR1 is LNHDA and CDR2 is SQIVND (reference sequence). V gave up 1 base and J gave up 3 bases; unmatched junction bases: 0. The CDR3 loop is CASSIGQGYNEQFF. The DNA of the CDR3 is TGTGCCAGTAGTATAGGACAGGGCTACAATGAGCAGTTCTTC.

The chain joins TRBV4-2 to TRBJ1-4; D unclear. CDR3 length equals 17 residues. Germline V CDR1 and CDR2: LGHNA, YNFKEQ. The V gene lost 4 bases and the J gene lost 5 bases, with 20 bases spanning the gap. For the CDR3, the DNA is TGTGCCAGCAGCCTTAGACAAGGCCACCCTGGGAATGAAAAACTGTTTTTT. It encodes CASSLRQGHPGNEKLFF.

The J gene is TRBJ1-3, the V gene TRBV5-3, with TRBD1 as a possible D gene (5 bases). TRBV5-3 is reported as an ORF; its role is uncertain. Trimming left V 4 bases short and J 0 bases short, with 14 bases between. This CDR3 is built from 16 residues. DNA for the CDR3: TGTGCCAGAAGCGAACTCAGGGCAAGCTCTGGAAACACCATATATTTT. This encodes CARSELRASSGNTIYF.

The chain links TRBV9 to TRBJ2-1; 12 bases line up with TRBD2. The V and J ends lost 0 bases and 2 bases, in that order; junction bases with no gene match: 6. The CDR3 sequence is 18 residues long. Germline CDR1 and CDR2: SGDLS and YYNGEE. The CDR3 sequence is CASSVEAPSGRAYNEQFF. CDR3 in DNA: TGTGCCAGCAGCGTAGAGGCCCCTAGCGGGAGGGCCTACAATGAGCAGTTCTTC.

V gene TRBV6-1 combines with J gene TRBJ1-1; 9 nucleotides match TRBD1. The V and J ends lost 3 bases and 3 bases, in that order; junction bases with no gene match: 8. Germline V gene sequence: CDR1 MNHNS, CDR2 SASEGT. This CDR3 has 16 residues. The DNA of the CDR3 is TGTGCCAGCAGTGATAACAGGGGGCGCGGGGACACTGAAGCTTTCTTT. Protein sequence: CASSDNRGRGDTEAFF.